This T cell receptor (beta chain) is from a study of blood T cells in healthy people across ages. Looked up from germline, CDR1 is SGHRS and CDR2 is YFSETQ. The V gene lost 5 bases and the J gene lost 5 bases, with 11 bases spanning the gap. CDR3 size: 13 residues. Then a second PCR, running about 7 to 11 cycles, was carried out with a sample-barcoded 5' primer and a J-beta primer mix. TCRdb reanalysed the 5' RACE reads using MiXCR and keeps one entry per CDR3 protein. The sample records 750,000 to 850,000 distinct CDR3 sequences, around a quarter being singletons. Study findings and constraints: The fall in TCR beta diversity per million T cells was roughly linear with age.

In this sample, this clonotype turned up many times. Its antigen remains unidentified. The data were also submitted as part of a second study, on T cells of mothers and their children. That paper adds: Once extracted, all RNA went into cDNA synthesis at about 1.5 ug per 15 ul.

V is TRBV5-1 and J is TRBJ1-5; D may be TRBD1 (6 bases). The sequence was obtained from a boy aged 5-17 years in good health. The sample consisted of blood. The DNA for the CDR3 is TGCGCCAGCAGTTCGGACAGTTATCAGCCCCAGCATTTT. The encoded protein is CASSSDSYQPQHF.